This T cell receptor beta chain was recorded in a study of OX40 agonist ivuxolimab in advanced cancers. Overall study: Around 40% of patients had received prior checkpoint inhibitor therapy. Study-level results: Both blood CD4+ and CD8+ T cells showed clonal growth by week 6 at 0.1 to 3.0 mg/kg. Among the nonresponders, some also had low normalized T-cell clonal expansion. Antigen specificity remained undetermined for the expanded peripheral T cells.

Notes on this clone: Its antigen remains unidentified.

Trimming shortened V by 5 bases and J by 2 bases, and 7 bases separated the two germline ends. This CDR3 is 13 amino acids long. CDR1 is MDHEN and CDR2 is SYDVKM in the germline V gene. This table comes from immunoSEQ multiplex PCR, and its TCRdb copy is limited to in-frame clones, with some not included. The sample includes tens of thousands of clones, 70% to 90% of them seen just once. The chain combines TRBV28 with TRBJ1-5; D remains ambiguous. The TCR sequence derives from an adult with an advanced solid tumor such as melanoma, head and neck, liver or kidney cancer. This sample comprised CD4+ or CD8+ T cells sorted from blood, obtained in a trial of the OX40 agonist ivuxolimab. In nucleotides, the CDR3 is TGTGCCAGCAGTCGTCGGGGCAATCAGCCCCAGCATTTT. Encoded protein: CASSRRGNQPQHF.